In this sample, the clone carrying this TCR beta chain is medium-sized. The antigen is unknown. V lost 5 bases to trimming and J lost 1 base; unmatched junction nucleotides: 0. The CDR3 runs 13 residues. TCRdb re-called the 5' RACE reads through MiXCR, storing one row per CDR3 protein. This table has several thousand distinct CDR3 sequences, 14% to 15% appearing once. Noted time point: sample taken at primary tumor resection. The data stem from a study of spatial heterogeneity in lung cancer. Study information: As counted in raw reads, each unique TCR and UMI combination appeared more than ten times on average. Findings of the study overall: Tracking of tumor mutation counts was seen in expanded intratumoral alpha and beta TCR counts.

The rearrangement joins TRBV12-3 or TRBV12-4 to TRBJ1-1; 8 bases line up with TRBD1. Specimen: lung tumor tissue, collected at surgery. The receptor comes from a female donor with early-stage non-small cell lung cancer. CDR3: CASSDRGNTEAFF. DNA of the CDR3: TGTGCCAGCAGTGACAGGGGGAACACTGAAGCTTTCTTT.